Listed here are 22 T cell receptor beta chains from one sample, sequenced in a study of blood T cells in healthy people across ages. A second about 7 to 12 cycle PCR used barcoded and J-beta primers. TCRdb fed the 5' RACE reads into MiXCR, producing one record per CDR3 protein. The table has around 780,000 distinct CDR3 sequences, approximately 24% seen once. The sample was also reused in another study, on T cells of mothers and their children.

Sequencing used blood. These receptors all come from a boy aged 5-17 years in good health.

This clonotype was detected only a few times. The chain combines TRBV2 with TRBJ2-5, with TRBD1 identical over 8 bases. The length of the CDR3 is 16 residues. With 7 bases clipped from V and 3 bases from J, the junction kept 13 bases outside the gene matches. The germline gives CDR1 SNHLY, CDR2 FYNNEI. The CDR3 here is CASKLGTGRFEETQYF. DNA for the CDR3: TGTGCCAGCAAACTAGGGACAGGACGATTTGAAGAGACCCAGTACTTC.

This clonotype was detected many times. J is TRBJ1-4 and V is TRBV29-1; D may be TRBD1 (5 bases). V dropped 0 bases and J dropped 8 bases, with 16 bases sitting between them. The germline V gene encodes CDR1 SQVTM and CDR2 ANQGSEA. This CDR3 is 15 amino acids long. This CDR3 reads CSVEDPRDLREKLFF. In DNA, the CDR3 is TGCAGCGTTGAAGACCCCCGGGACCTGCGGGAAAAACTGTTTTTT.

The rearrangement uses TRBV12-3 or TRBV12-4 and TRBJ1-6; TRBD1 matches at 8 bases. V gave up 3 bases and J gave up 9 bases; unmatched junction bases: 1. This CDR3 contains 13 residues. Here the CDR3 reads CASSFTGGSPLHF. The CDR3 nucleotides are TGTGCCAGCAGTTTCACAGGGGGTTCACCCCTCCACTTT.

The J gene is TRBJ1-5, the V gene TRBV28, with a weak D call TRBD1 (5 bases). CDR1 is MDHEN, CDR2 SYDVKM, per germline. This CDR3 is built from 14 residues. Trimming took 3 bases from V and 7 from J, leaving 13 bases between them. CDR3 sequence reads: CASSLEGVRQPQHF. The CDR3 DNA reads as TGTGCCAGCAGTTTGGAAGGGGTGCGCCAGCCCCAGCATTTT.

The rearrangement links TRBV15 to TRBJ2-5; 8 nucleotides agree with TRBD2. The J call may be faulty, since TRBJ2-7 better matches the DNA end. The CDR3 consists of 15 residues. The germline CDR1 and CDR2 sequences are LNHNV and YYDKDF (reference sequence). The CDR3 DNA sequence: TGTGCCACCAGCAGGGAAACGGGACTAGATTACGAGCAGTACTTC. Protein: CATSRETGLDYEQYF.

V is TRBV3-1 and J is TRBJ2-3, with a tentative D call TRBD1 (6 bases). This CDR3 comprises 15 residues. Trimming stripped 0 bases from V and 2 bases from J, with 9 bases between. Per the germline V gene, CDR1 is LGHDT and CDR2 is YNNKEL (reference sequence). CDR3 coding DNA: TGTGCCAGCAGCCAAGACTGGGGGCCCACAGATACGCAGTATTTT. Translated: CASSQDWGPTDTQYF.

This clonotype was detected a few times. V is TRBV18 and J is TRBJ1-2; D possibly corresponds to TRBD1 (5 bases). Germline V CDR1 and CDR2: KGHSH, LQKENI. Trimming stripped 2 bases from V and 5 bases from J, with 12 bases between. The CDR3 extends over 14 amino acids. In nucleotides, the CDR3 is TGTGCCAGCTCACCAGCGGACAAAGGATATGGCTACACCTTC. Amino acid sequence: CASSPADKGYGYTF.

This clonotype was seen repeatedly, ten times or more. The junction does not match germline at one end; this may be a read error. This chain uses TRBV3-1 with TRBJ2-2, with a tentative D call TRBD1 (5 bases). CDR1 and CDR2 (germline): LGHDT, YNNKEL (reference sequence). The CDR3 is 15 residues long. This chain's CDR3 is CASSLLGQGTGELFF. In DNA, the CDR3 is TGCGCCAGCAGCTTGCTCGGGCAGGGTACCGGGGAGCTGTTTTTT.

This clonotype appeared a few times. This sequence joins TRBV5-1 and TRBJ2-5, with 7 nucleotides matching TRBD1. Germline CDR1 reads SGHRS; CDR2 reads YFSETQ. Trimming cost V 7 bases and J 2 bases; bases outside gene matches: 8. This CDR3 is built from 14 residues. DNA for the CDR3: TGCGCCAGCGGCGATCCGGGACAGCAAGAGACCCAGTACTTC. Residues: CASGDPGQQETQYF.

The chain joins TRBV6-6 to TRBJ1-1; 7 bases align to TRBD1. The germline gives CDR1 MNHNY, CDR2 SVGAGI (reference sequence). The junction had 7 bases not matched to a gene; V was cut back by 5 bases and J by 7 bases. The CDR3 loop spans 13 amino acids. In DNA, the CDR3 is TGTGCCAGCAGTCCACAGGGGCAGGGTGAAGCTTTCTTT. Amino acids: CASSPQGQGEAFF.

The chain recombines TRBV6-2 or TRBV6-3 with TRBJ2-5; no clear D gene. This CDR3 is built from 14 residues. Trimming pared 7 bases from V and 2 bases from J, leaving 14 bases between. Per germline, CDR1 MNHEY and CDR2 SVGEGT. CDR3 coding DNA: TGTGCCAGCATCGACTTTCCCCCACAAGAGACCCAGTACTTC. This gives the protein CASIDFPPQETQYF.

The table lists this clonotype with a few counts. This chain links TRBV20-1 with TRBJ2-5; 7 nucleotides agree with TRBD2. Germline V CDR1 and CDR2: DFQATT, SNEGSKA (reference sequence). The CDR3 is 13 residues long. The V gene end was trimmed by 7 bases and the J gene end by 4 bases; junction bases not matched to a gene: 9. The CDR3 coding sequence is TGCAGTGGGACTAGGCCCTACCGAGAGACCCAGTACTTC. This gives the protein CSGTRPYRETQYF.

This sequence joins TRBV5-5 and TRBJ1-2; D ambiguous. The CDR3 spans 12 residues. With 4 bases removed from V and 6 bases from J, the gap between germline ends came to 10 bases. From germline, CDR1 is SGHKS and CDR2 YYEKEE (reference sequence). In DNA form, the CDR3 reads TGTGCCAGCAGCCCTCGACGGGATGGCTACACCTTC. This sequence encodes CASSPRRDGYTF.

This sequence joins TRBV20-1 and TRBJ2-7; D is possibly TRBD1 (6 bases). Trimming left V 3 bases short and J 4 bases short, with 13 bases between. CDR1 and CDR2 from the germline V gene are DFQATT and SNEGSKA (reference sequence). This CDR3 comprises 13 residues. The CDR3 DNA follows: TGCAGTGCTAGGATTTCTGGACAGTACGAGCAGTACTTC. It specifies CSARISGQYEQYF.

A word on this clonotype: An end of the junction differs from the germline gene, which may be a read error. The chain carries TRBV27 and TRBJ2-1, with D possibly matching TRBD1 (5 bases). Germline V CDR1 and CDR2: MNHEY, SMNVEV (reference sequence). This CDR3 is built from 13 residues. CDR3 DNA: TGTGCCAGCAGTTTGGGTAGGGGCAATAAGCAGTTCTTC. This translates into CASSLGRGNKQFF.

This rearrangement joins TRBV3-1 to TRBJ2-5; D uncertain. V was cut by 4 bases and J by 7 bases, with 10 bases left in between. This CDR3 contains 12 residues. Per the germline V gene, CDR1 is LGHDT and CDR2 is YNNKEL (reference sequence). The chain's CDR3 is CASSPEERTQYF. Here the CDR3 DNA reads TGTGCCAGCAGCCCCGAGGAGCGGACCCAGTACTTC.

J is TRBJ2-3 and V is TRBV6-5, with 9 bases lining up with TRBD1. Germline V gene sequence: CDR1 MNHEY, CDR2 SVGAGI. The CDR3 loop spans 15 amino acids. V lost 6 bases to trimming and J lost 2 bases; unmatched junction nucleotides: 6. The CDR3 nucleotides are TGTGCCAGCAGCACACAGGGGGCTTCCACAGATACGCAGTATTTT. This sequence encodes CASSTQGASTDTQYF.

This clonotype was counted ten times or more. This chain links TRBV28 with TRBJ1-4, with D unresolved. V lost 5 bases and J lost 4, with 2 bases in between. The CDR3 has 11 residues. Looked up from germline, CDR1 is MDHEN and CDR2 is SYDVKM. This CDR3 is CASSVNEKLFF. CDR3 nucleotide sequence: TGTGCCAGCAGTGTTAATGAAAAACTGTTTTTT.

V is TRBV18 and J is TRBJ2-1, with 8 bases identical to TRBD2. J gave up 7 bases and V 2 bases, and 7 bases lay outside the gene matches. This CDR3 region has 15 residues. CDR1 and CDR2 from the germline V gene are KGHSH and LQKENI. Here the CDR3 reads CASSPLAGHENEQFF. CDR3 nucleotides: TGTGCCAGCTCACCATTAGCGGGACATGAGAATGAGCAGTTCTTC.

CDR3 bases: TGTGCCAGCAGCCCGAGGGTAGGAGCAGATACGCAGTATTTT. Protein product: CASSPRVGADTQYF. The V and J genes are TRBV14 and TRBJ2-3, with TRBD2 as a possible D gene (5 bases). Trimming removed 4 bases at V and 4 bases at J, with 12 bases between. This CDR3 comprises 14 residues. CDR1 is SGHDN and CDR2 is FVKESK in the germline V gene.

This clonotype was seen more than once but under ten times. The chain has TRBV19 and TRBJ2-2; D unresolved. Trimming took off 3 bases at V and 3 bases at J, with 8 bases between the two ends. CDR1 is LNHDA and CDR2 is SQIVND in the germline V gene (reference sequence). CDR3 length: 14 amino acids. CDR3: CASSMWGHTGELFF. The CDR3 DNA follows: TGTGCCAGTAGTATGTGGGGTCACACCGGGGAGCTGTTTTTT.

The V and J genes are TRBV27 and TRBJ2-5; D not resolved. The V end lost 6 bases, the J end lost 3 bases, and 14 bases lay between the germline ends. Germline CDR1 MNHEY, CDR2 SMNVEV (reference sequence). The CDR3 has 14 amino acids. This CDR3 reads CASSPLATEETQYF. The CDR3 bases are TGTGCCAGCAGCCCCTTGGCGACGGAAGAGACCCAGTACTTC.